The clone carrying this T cell receptor beta chain was seen a few times. The data belong to a study of T-cell reconstitution after alpha-beta-depleted transplantation in children. There are 12 residues in the CDR3. Germline V gene lookup returns CDR1 MNHNY and CDR2 SVGAGI (reference sequence). Trimming left V 6 bases short and J 15 bases short, with 18 bases between. A library of TCRbeta sequences, prepared with unique molecular identifiers, was generated. One entry per CDR3 protein, called by TCRdb with MiXCR from the PCR reads. The table lists about 600,000 distinct CDR3 sequences, under 12% of them singletons.

The TCR sequence derives from a human donor who donated a stem cell graft to a child with acute myeloid leukemia. The sample in question was PBMCs from the stem cell graft donor, obtained from the stem cell graft. V usage is TRBV6-6 and J usage is TRBJ2-4; D possibly uses TRBD1 or TRBD2 (5 bases each). CDR3 sequence: CASSPQGPGGYF. CDR3 in DNA: TGTGCCAGCAGCCCTCAGGGACCCGGAGGGTACTTC.